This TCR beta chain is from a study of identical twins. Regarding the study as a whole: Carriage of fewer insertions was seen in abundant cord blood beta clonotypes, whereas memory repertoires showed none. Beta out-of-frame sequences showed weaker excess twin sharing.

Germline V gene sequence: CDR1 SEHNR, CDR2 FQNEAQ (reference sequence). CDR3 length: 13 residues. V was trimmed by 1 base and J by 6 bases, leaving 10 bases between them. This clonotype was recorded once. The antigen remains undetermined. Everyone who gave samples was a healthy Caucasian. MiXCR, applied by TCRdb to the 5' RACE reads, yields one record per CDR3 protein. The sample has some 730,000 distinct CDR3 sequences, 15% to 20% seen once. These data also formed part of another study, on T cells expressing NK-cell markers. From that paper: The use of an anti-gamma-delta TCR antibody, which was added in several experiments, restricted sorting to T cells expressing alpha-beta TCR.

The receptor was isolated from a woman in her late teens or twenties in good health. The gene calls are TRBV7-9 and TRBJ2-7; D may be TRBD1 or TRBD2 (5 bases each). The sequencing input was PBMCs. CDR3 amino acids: CASSLELGAEQYF. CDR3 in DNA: TGTGCCAGCAGCTTAGAACTCGGGGCCGAGCAGTACTTC.